Sequencing of this TCR beta chain was carried out in a study of long-term antiretroviral therapy in people with HIV. Study-level findings and limits: Someone took the blood between about 2003 and 2017, maybe while older ART regimens were in use.

The CDR3 is 15 amino acids. CDR1 and CDR2 from the germline V gene are SGHRS and YFSETQ. The ends lost 0 bases at V and 5 bases at J; junction bases unmatched: 6. This clone was picked up a small number of times. Its target is unknown. The assay used was immunoSEQ (version v3.0), run at survey level. Each sample aimed for roughly 35,000-50,000 sequenced T-cell genomes. Measured with immunoSEQ multiplex PCR; TCRdb has only the in-frame clones, and not every one. Of 20,000 to 25,000 clones listed, roughly 80% are singletons. The chain uses TRBV5-1 and TRBJ2-7; 9 nucleotides line up with TRBD2. Sequencing used unsorted PBMCs, obtained 0.3 years after starting antiretroviral therapy. The sequence came from a man aged 45-65 years with HIV. This chain's CDR3 is CASSLEASGNHEQYF. In DNA, the CDR3 is TGCGCCAGCAGCTTGGAGGCTAGCGGGAACCACGAGCAGTACTTC.